This T cell receptor beta chain was retrieved from a study of tumor-infiltrating lymphocytes in oesophageal squamous cell carcinoma. TCRdb processed the PCR reads anew with MiXCR; each CDR3 protein has one entry. This table holds some 15,000 distinct CDR3 sequences, roughly 54% found once. Germline V gene sequence: CDR1 MDHEN, CDR2 SYDVKM. CDR3 length: 15 amino acids. Trimming shortened V by 6 bases and J by 9 bases, and 21 bases separated the two germline ends. This clonotype was observed many times. Specimen: esophageal tumor tissue. The sequence came from a female donor with esophageal squamous cell carcinoma. The rearrangement uses TRBV28 and TRBJ2-1; D perhaps matches TRBD1 (5 bases). CDR3 sequence reads: CASRGRSAGEREQFF. The CDR3 DNA is TGTGCCAGCAGGGGGCGCTCGGCTGGTGAACGTGAGCAGTTCTTC.